Reported below is one TCR beta chain. Its specificity is unknown. The source of the sample is a study of graft-versus-host responses after intestinal transplantation. Across the whole study: Grafts that recipients had were multivisceral, liver-intestinal, or isolated intestinal transplants. Every recipient underwent anti-thymocyte globulin induction, then tacrolimus and steroids for approximately 3 years. General study findings and limits: When patients had graft-donor T cell macrochimerism, their allografts held high graft-versus-host to host-versus-graft clonal ratios. The recipient marrow held GvH clones, and some of them showed up first in ileum or blood.

TCRdb keeps only in-frame clones here, not all; method: immunoSEQ multiplex PCR. The table lists 90,000 to 120,000 clones, less than 90% of them singletons. Here the sequenced sample was unstimulated CD4+ T cells sorted from spleen or lymph node cells, taken before intestinal transplant. The TCR was taken from a human donor who received an intestinal transplant.

The CDR3 DNA sequence: TGTGCCAGCAGTTACGATGGGGTACGGCAGCCCCAGCATTTT. Residues: CASSYDGVRQPQHF. This chain uses TRBV6-5 with TRBJ1-5; no firm D call. From germline, CDR1 is MNHEY and CDR2 SVGAGI. V dropped 2 bases and J dropped 7 bases, with 12 bases sitting between them. This CDR3 is built from 14 residues.